These T cell receptor beta chains were read from a single sample in a study of blood T cell repertoires in COVID-19. Produced via immunoSEQ multiplex PCR; TCRdb's table is partial and in-frame only. The sample records some 120,000 clones, around three quarters being singletons. The sample consisted of peripheral blood. The receptors come from a middle-aged man with active or convalescent COVID-19. CDR3s include the opening cysteine and the closing phenylalanine or tryptophan. D genes are given only for firm matches. For some rows the clone size is stated as once, few or many, or as a class when expanded; others skip it.

v_call	clone_size	d_call	j_call	cdr3_length	cdr3_aa	cdr3_nt
TRBV24-1	NA	TRBD1	TRBJ2-3	14	CATSSTGATDTQYF	TGTGCCACCAGTTCGACAGGGGCAACAGATACGCAGTATTTT
TRBV6-5	NA	TRBD1	TRBJ1-1	13	CAARQGWVTEAFF	TGTGCCGCAAGACAGGGATGGGTCACTGAAGCTTTCTTT
TRBV2	once	NA	TRBJ1-1	13	CAGQQGPNTEAFF	TGTGCCGGCCAACAGGGACCGAACACTGAAGCTTTCTTT
TRBV6-1	NA	TRBD1	TRBJ2-1	15	CASSERQGGGNEQFF	TGTGCCAGCAGTGAGCGACAGGGCGGCGGCAATGAGCAGTTCTTC
TRBV9	NA	TRBD1	TRBJ2-5	13	CASSTTGAETQYF	TGTGCCAGCAGCACGACAGGGGCAGAGACCCAGTACTTC
TRBV4-1	NA	NA	TRBJ2-1	15	CASSQDPQGSDEQFF	TGCGCCAGCAGCCAAGATCCCCAGGGTTCCGATGAGCAGTTCTTC
TRBV3-1/TRBV3-2	NA	TRBD1	TRBJ2-7	13	CASSRGTAYEQYF	TGTGCCAGCAGCCGTGGGACAGCTTACGAGCAGTACTTC
TRBV10-2	NA	TRBD1	TRBJ1-1	15	CASMETGGLDTEAFF	TGCGCCAGCATGGAGACAGGGGGCTTGGACACTGAAGCTTTCTTT
TRBV28	NA	TRBD1	TRBJ2-7	14	CASRLRGQGSGQYF	TGTGCCAGCAGACTAAGGGGACAGGGGTCCGGGCAGTACTTC
TRBV5-1	NA	TRBD1	TRBJ2-3	16	CASSSTGQGWTDTQYF	TGCGCCAGCAGCTCCACCGGACAGGGTTGGACAGATACGCAGTATTTT
TRBV5-4	NA	NA	TRBJ2-1	16	CASSLDPLSSYNEQFF	TGTGCCAGCAGCTTGGATCCCCTTAGCTCCTACAATGAGCAGTTCTTC
TRBV5-4	NA	NA	TRBJ2-3	16	CASSHEPNSFTDTQYF	TGTGCCAGCAGCCACGAGCCCAACTCCTTCACAGATACGCAGTATTTT
TRBV9	NA	NA	TRBJ2-2	15	CASSVGGTAIEELFF	TGTGCCAGCAGCGTTGGGGGGACAGCGATTGAGGAGCTGTTTTTT
TRBV19	NA	NA	TRBJ1-5	14	CASSSRWANQPQHF	TGTGCCAGTAGCTCCAGGTGGGCCAATCAGCCCCAGCATTTT
TRBV27	NA	TRBD1	TRBJ1-1	16	CASSSNRGVENTEAFF	TGTGCCAGCAGCTCCAACAGGGGTGTTGAGAACACTGAAGCTTTCTTT
TRBV4-1	NA	TRBD1	TRBJ1-2	14	CASSRDRGQGGYTF	TGCGCCAGCAGCCGGGACAGGGGGCAGGGTGGCTACACCTTC
TRBV5-1	NA	TRBD2	TRBJ2-3	14	CASSAGEARDTQYF	TGCGCCAGCAGCGCGGGGGAAGCCAGGGATACGCAGTATTTT
TRBV6-5	NA	NA	TRBJ2-2	15	CASSYSTRSTGELFF	TGTGCCAGCAGTTACTCAACTCGGAGTACCGGGGAGCTGTTTTTT
TRBV6-5	NA	TRBD1	TRBJ2-2	15	CASRPGQGPSGELFF	TGTGCCAGCAGACCCGGACAGGGCCCGTCCGGGGAGCTGTTTTTT
TRBV7-2	NA	TRBD2	TRBJ2-1	16	CASNQGSAGAYNEQFF	TGTGCCAGCAACCAGGGCTCAGCGGGGGCCTACAATGAGCAGTTCTTC
TRBV29-1	NA	NA	TRBJ2-2	16	CSATVWGHSNTGELFF	TGCAGCGCTACAGTCTGGGGACACTCGAACACCGGGGAGCTGTTTTTT
TRBV11-2	few	TRBD1	TRBJ1-1	15	CASRHKQGMNTEAFF	TGTGCCAGCAGGCACAAACAGGGGATGAACACTGAAGCTTTCTTT
TRBV7-2	NA	NA	TRBJ2-2	13	CASSLGGLGELFF	TGTGCCAGCAGCTTAGGCGGATTAGGGGAGCTGTTTTTT